This section outlines one T cell receptor (beta chain) sequence together with its context. Its antigen remains unknown. The CDR3 runs to 16 residues. Trimming took 2 bases from V and 2 from J; bases not matched to a gene: 7. The germline gives CDR1 SGDLS, CDR2 YYNGEE. This sample was included in a study of somatic mutations in cytotoxic T cells in rheumatoid arthritis. This table comes from immunoSEQ multiplex PCR, and its TCRdb copy is limited to in-frame clones, with some not included. The sample records about 19,000 clones, approximately 81% being singletons. The study pulled out CD4+ and CD8+ cells with positive magnetic bead selection and then checked their purity by flow cytometry. Findings and limits, study-wide: Rheumatoid arthritis patients showed CD8+ clonality increasing with age, unlike healthy controls.

This clonotype originated in a woman in her thirties or forties with rheumatoid arthritis. Sequenced: CD8+ T cells sorted from blood. The chain couples TRBV9 to TRBJ2-7, with TRBD2 matching over 10 bases. The CDR3 nucleotides are TGTGCCAGCAGCGTCACAGCGGGAGGGCCCCCCTACGAGCAGTACTTC. It is translated as CASSVTAGGPPYEQYF.